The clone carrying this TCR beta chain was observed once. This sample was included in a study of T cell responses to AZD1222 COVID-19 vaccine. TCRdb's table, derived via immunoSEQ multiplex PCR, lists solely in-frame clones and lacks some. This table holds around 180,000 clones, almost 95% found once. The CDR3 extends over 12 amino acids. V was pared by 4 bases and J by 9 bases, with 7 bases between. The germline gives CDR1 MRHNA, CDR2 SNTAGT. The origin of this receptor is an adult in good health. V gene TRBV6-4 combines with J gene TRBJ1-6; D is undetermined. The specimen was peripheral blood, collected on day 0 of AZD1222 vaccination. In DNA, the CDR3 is TGTGCCAGCAGTGTCGGGAGTTCACCCCTCCACTTT. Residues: CASSVGSSPLHF.